This T cell receptor (beta chain) was profiled in a study of shared clonotypes between healthy human individuals. Trimming removed 0 bases at V and 9 bases at J, with 15 bases between. CDR1 and CDR2 from the germline V gene are KGHSH and LQKENI. This CDR3 region has 15 residues. The investigators split CD4+ cells into a CD45RA+ naive subset and a CD45RA-negative memory subset. Only in-frame clones appear in the TCRdb table, and some are missing; sequencing was by immunoSEQ multiplex PCR. This sample has about 2.3 million clones, with just under 95% found just once. The sequenced sample was naive CD4+ T cells from PBMCs. The subset was: CD45RA+ positively selected. The receptor was isolated from a man between 18 and 29 years old in good health. Some clones in this sample may be carry-over from other donors' samples. V and J are TRBV18 and TRBJ2-1, with D unresolved. CDR3 nucleotide sequence: TGTGCCAGCTCACCACCATCTCCCTTCGGGCGTGAGCAGTTCTTC. It specifies CASSPPSPFGREQFF.